This TCR beta chain was recovered during a study of blood T cell repertoires in COVID-19. Study-level information: From the United States, Italy and Spain came samples of acute and convalescent COVID-19. Nucleic acid was either cDNA or gDNA, and it came from T cells, B-cell-depleted T cells, or PBMCs.

In the authors' workflow: Amplification of reference gene primers was used by the study to estimate nucleated cell counts. Only in-frame clones appear in the TCRdb table, and some are missing; sequencing was by immunoSEQ multiplex PCR. The V and J calls and clone size were taken over from that table, and D and trimming were inferred from the DNA. The sample holds 190,000 or so clones, roughly 88% seen once. The TCR sequence derives from a woman of 80 years or more with acute or convalescent COVID-19. The sample taken for sequencing was peripheral blood.

The CDR3 region has the DNA TGCGCCAGCAGCTTGGTCAGGAACTACGAGCAGTACTTC. Residues: CASSLVRNYEQYF. The V and J genes are TRBV5-1 and TRBJ2-7, with no clear D. CDR3 length: 13 amino acids. Trimming removed 0 bases at V and 3 bases at J, with 7 bases between. The germline V gene has CDR1 SGHRS and CDR2 YFSETQ.